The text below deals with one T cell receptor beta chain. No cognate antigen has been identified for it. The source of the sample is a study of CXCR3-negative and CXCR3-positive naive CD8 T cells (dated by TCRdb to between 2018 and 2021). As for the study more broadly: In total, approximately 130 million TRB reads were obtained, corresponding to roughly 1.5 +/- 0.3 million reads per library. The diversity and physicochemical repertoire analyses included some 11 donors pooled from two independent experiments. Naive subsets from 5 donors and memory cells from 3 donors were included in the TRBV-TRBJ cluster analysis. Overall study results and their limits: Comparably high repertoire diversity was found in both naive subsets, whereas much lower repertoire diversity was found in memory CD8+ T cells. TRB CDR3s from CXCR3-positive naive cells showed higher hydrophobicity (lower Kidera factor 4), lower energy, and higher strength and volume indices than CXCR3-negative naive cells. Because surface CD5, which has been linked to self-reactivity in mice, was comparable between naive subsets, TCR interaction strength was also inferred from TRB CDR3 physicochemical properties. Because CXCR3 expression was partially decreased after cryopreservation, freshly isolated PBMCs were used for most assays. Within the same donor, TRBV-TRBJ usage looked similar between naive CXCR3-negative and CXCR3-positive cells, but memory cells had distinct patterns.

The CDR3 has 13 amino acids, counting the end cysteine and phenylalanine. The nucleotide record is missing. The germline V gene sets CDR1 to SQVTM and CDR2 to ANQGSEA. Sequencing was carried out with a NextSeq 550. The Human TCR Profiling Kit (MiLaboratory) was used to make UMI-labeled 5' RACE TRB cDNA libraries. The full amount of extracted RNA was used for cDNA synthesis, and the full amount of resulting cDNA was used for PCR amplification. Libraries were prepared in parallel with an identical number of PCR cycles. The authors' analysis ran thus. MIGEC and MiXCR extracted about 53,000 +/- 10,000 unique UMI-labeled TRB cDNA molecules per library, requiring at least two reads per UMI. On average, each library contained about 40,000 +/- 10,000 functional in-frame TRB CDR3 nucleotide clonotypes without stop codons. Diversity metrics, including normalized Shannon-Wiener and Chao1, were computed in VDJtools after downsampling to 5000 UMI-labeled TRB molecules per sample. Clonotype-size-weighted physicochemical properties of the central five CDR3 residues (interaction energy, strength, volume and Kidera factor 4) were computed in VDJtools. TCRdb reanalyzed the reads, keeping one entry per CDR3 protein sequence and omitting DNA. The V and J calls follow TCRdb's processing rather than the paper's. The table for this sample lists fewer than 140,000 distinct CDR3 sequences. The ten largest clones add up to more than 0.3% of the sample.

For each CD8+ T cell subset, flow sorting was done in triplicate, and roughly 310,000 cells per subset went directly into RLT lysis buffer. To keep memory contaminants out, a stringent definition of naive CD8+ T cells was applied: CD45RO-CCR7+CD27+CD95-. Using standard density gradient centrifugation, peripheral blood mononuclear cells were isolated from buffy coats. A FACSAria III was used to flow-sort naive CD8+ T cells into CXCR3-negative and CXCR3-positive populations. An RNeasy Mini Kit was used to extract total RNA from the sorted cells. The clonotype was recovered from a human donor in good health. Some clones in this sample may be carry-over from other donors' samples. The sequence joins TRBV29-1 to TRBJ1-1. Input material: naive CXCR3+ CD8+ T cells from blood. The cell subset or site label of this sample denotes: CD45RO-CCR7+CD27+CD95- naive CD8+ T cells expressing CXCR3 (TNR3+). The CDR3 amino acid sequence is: CSVEDRLNTEAFF. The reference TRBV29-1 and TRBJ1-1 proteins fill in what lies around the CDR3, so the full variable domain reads SAVISQKPSRDICQRGTSLTIQCQVDSQVTMMFWYRQQPGQSLTLIATANQGSEATYESGFVIDKFPISRPNLTFSTLTVSNMSPEDSSIYLCSVEDRLNTEAFFGQGTRLTVV.